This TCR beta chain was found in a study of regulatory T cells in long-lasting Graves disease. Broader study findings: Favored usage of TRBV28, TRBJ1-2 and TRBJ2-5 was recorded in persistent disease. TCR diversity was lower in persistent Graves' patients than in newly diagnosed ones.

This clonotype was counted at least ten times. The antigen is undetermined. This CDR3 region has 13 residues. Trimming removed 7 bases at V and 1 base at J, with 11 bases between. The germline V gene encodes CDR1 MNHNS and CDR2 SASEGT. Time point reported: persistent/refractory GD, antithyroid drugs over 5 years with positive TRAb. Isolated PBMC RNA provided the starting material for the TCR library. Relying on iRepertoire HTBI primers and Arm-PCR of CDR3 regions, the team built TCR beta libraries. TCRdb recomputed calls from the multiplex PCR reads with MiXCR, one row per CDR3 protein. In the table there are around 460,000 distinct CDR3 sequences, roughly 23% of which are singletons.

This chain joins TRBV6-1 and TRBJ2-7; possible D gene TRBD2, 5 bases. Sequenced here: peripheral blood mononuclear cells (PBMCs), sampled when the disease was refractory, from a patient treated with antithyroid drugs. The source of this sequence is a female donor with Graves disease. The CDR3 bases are TGTGCCAGCAAAGCTAGCAGTTCCTACGAGCAGTACTTC. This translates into CASKASSSYEQYF.